These 16 T cell receptor beta chains share one sample of origin, sequenced in a study of T-cell reconstitution after alpha-beta-depleted transplantation in children. The TCRbeta library incorporated unique molecular identifiers. TCRdb re-called the PCR reads with MiXCR, one entry per CDR3 protein. The sample lists roughly 190,000 distinct CDR3 sequences, 13% to 15% seen once, with approximately 13% in the top ten. Specimen: PBMCs from the stem cell graft donor, collected from the stem cell graft. The receptor source for this set is a human donor who donated a stem cell graft to a child with acute lymphoblastic leukemia.

The chain uses TRBV10-3 and TRBJ2-2, with D perhaps TRBD2 (5 bases). Germline V gives CDR1 ENHRY, CDR2 SYGVKD. The germline V and J ends were trimmed by 7 bases and 2 bases, with 8 bases remaining between them. The CDR3 has 13 residues. CDR3 protein: CAINPGNTGELFF. DNA for the CDR3: TGTGCCATCAACCCGGGAAACACCGGGGAGCTGTTTTTT.

Concerning this clonotype: Sequence at one end of the junction differs from germline and may be a read error. This rearrangement joins TRBV12-3 or TRBV12-4 to TRBJ2-4; D ambiguous. The CDR3 spans 15 residues. CDR3 nucleotide sequence: TGTGCCAGCAGTTTAGAGGAGTTAGCCAAAAACAGTCAGTACTTC. This gives the protein CASSLEELAKNSQYF.

This clonotype was detected ten times or more. The chain couples TRBV27 to TRBJ1-2, with a tentative D call TRBD1 (5 bases). CDR3 length equals 13 residues. The germline V gene encodes CDR1 MNHEY and CDR2 SMNVEV (reference sequence). V lost 6 bases and J 6 bases, leaving 14 bases between the germline ends. The CDR3 DNA reads TGTGCCAGCAGCCCCACGACAGTTAATGGCTACACCTTC. Translation: CASSPTTVNGYTF.

This clonotype was recorded many times. The chain recombines TRBV10-3 with TRBJ1-2; 7 nucleotides align to TRBD1. Unmatched junction bases numbered 8, after V lost 2 bases and J lost 5 bases. Germline V lookup: CDR1 ENHRY, CDR2 SYGVKD. This CDR3 is 15 amino acids long. This CDR3 is CAISEEPGGGYGYTF. The DNA of the CDR3 is TGTGCCATCAGTGAGGAGCCAGGGGGAGGATATGGCTACACCTTC.

The sample holds many counts of this clonotype. This chain connects TRBV18 to TRBJ2-1, with TRBD1 identical over 7 bases. The CDR3 extends over 13 amino acids. V gave up 7 bases and J gave up 7 bases; unmatched junction bases: 7. Germline V lookup: CDR1 KGHSH, CDR2 LQKENI. CDR3 in amino acids: CASCYSGGNEQFF. DNA for the CDR3: TGTGCCAGCTGTTACTCAGGGGGAAATGAGCAGTTCTTC. Full variable domain (missing parts from reference TRBV18 and TRBJ2-1): NAGVMQNPRHLVRRRGQEARLRCSPMKGHSHVYWYRQLPEEGLKFMVYLQKENIIDESGMPKERFSAEFPKEGPSILRIQQVVRGDSAAYFCASCYSGGNEQFFGPGTRLTVL.

This clonotype was detected many times. The genes are TRBV7-8 and TRBJ1-3; a possible D gene is TRBD1 (5 bases). Germline V gene sequence: CDR1 SGHVS, CDR2 FQNEAQ. The ends were cut back, 0 bases at V and 4 bases at J, with 10 bases in the middle. The CDR3 has 15 amino acids. CDR3 loop: CASSLAGTLGNTIYF. For the CDR3, the DNA is TGTGCCAGCAGCTTAGCCGGGACCTTAGGAAACACCATATATTTT.

This clonotype has just a few counts. This chain joins TRBV2 and TRBJ2-7; unclear D gene. Trimming took off 5 bases at V and 7 bases at J, with 12 bases between the two ends. Germline CDR1 SNHLY, CDR2 FYNNEI. The CDR3 spans 12 residues. The CDR3 is CASSPYPLEQYF. The CDR3 coding sequence is TGTGCCAGCAGTCCCTACCCCCTTGAGCAGTACTTC.

The chain recombines TRBV19 with TRBJ2-2, with 7 bases matching TRBD2. The germline CDR1 and CDR2 sequences are LNHDA and SQIVND (reference sequence). Trimming took 2 bases from V and 7 from J; bases not matched to a gene: 13. The CDR3 contains 17 residues. The CDR3 here is CASSIIVMAGASGELFF. DNA of the CDR3: TGTGCCAGTAGTATAATCGTCATGGCGGGAGCGAGCGGGGAGCTGTTTTTT.

This chain joins TRBV7-9 and TRBJ2-7; a possible D gene is TRBD2 (5 bases). Trimming took off 3 bases at V and 5 bases at J, with 14 bases between the two ends. This CDR3 spans 14 amino acids. Germline V gene data show CDR1 as SEHNR and CDR2 as FQNEAQ (reference sequence). The CDR3 here is CASSFAAEMNEQYF. The CDR3 region has the DNA TGTGCCAGCAGCTTCGCAGCGGAGATGAACGAGCAGTACTTC. The full variable domain, its missing parts supplied by reference TRBV7-9 and TRBJ2-7, is DTGVSQNPRHKITKRGQNVTFRCDPISEHNRLYWYRQTLGQGPEFLTYFQNEAQLEKSRLLSDRFSAERPKGSFSTLEIQRTEQGDSAMYLCASSFAAEMNEQYFGPGTRLTVT.

This clonotype was counted between two and nine times. The gene calls are TRBV12-3 or TRBV12-4 and TRBJ2-5, with unresolved D. CDR3 length: 13 amino acids. V was cut by 5 bases and J by 1 base, with 8 bases left in between. The CDR3 loop reads CASSPTPQETQYF. The CDR3, as DNA: TGTGCCAGCAGTCCGACACCCCAAGAGACCCAGTACTTC.

This clonotype was picked up many times. V gene TRBV5-5 combines with J gene TRBJ2-7, with D uncertain. This CDR3 has 12 residues. CDR1 is SGHKS, CDR2 YYEKEE, per germline (reference sequence). V lost 3 bases, J lost 0 bases, and 4 bases lay in between. CDR3 DNA sequence: TGTGCCAGCAGCTCCGCCTCCTACGAGCAGTACTTC. Protein sequence: CASSSASYEQYF.

The table lists this clonotype with many counts. The chain couples TRBV10-2 to TRBJ2-5, with 12 bases lining up with TRBD1. This CDR3 is 14 amino acids long. Germline V gene data show CDR1 as WSHSY and CDR2 as SAAADI. Trimming cost V 8 bases and J 4 bases; bases outside gene matches: 5. CDR3 in amino acids: CASGGTGGGETQYF. The CDR3 DNA sequence: TGCGCCAGCGGAGGGACAGGGGGCGGAGAGACCCAGTACTTC.

This clonotype was seen many times. CDR3 in amino acids: CASNYWGGGTDTQYF. In DNA, the CDR3 is TGTGCCAGCAACTATTGGGGGGGAGGCACAGATACGCAGTATTTT. This rearrangement joins TRBV7-8 to TRBJ2-3; 7 nucleotides match TRBD2. Germline CDR1 and CDR2: SGHVS and FQNEAQ. The ends lost 7 bases at V and 1 base at J; junction bases unmatched: 8. This CDR3 is built from 15 residues.

This clonotype was found a few times. As DNA, the CDR3 is TGCAGTGCTAGAATCTCGCCCCCAGATACGCAGTATTTT. It encodes CSARISPPDTQYF. The genes are TRBV20-1 and TRBJ2-3; D gene ambiguous. The CDR3 covers 13 residues. With 2 bases removed from V and 4 bases from J, the gap between germline ends came to 10 bases. CDR1 DFQATT and CDR2 SNEGSKA come from the germline V gene (reference sequence).

In this sample, this clonotype turned up many times. In DNA form, the CDR3 reads TGTGCCAGCACCCTACCCCAGGACACCGGGGAGCTGTTTTTT. Translating it yields CASTLPQDTGELFF. V gene TRBV6-1 combines with J gene TRBJ2-2; D not certain. There are 14 residues in the CDR3. The germline CDR1 and CDR2 sequences are MNHNS and SASEGT. V lost 7 bases to trimming and J lost 3 bases, with 12 bases between them.

The gene calls are TRBV3-1 and TRBJ2-1; D remains ambiguous. Germline CDR1 is LGHDT and CDR2 is YNNKEL (reference sequence). The V and J ends lost 1 base and 5 bases respectively, with 6 bases between them. The CDR3 has 13 residues. The CDR3, as DNA: TGTGCCAGCAGCCAAGGGATAAACAATGAGCAGTTCTTC. Its protein product is CASSQGINNEQFF.